This passage covers 11 T cell receptor beta chains from one sample sequenced in a study of shared clonotypes between healthy human individuals. Produced via immunoSEQ multiplex PCR; TCRdb's table is partial and in-frame only. The sample lists about 2.3 million clones, around 92% occurring once. Sequenced material: naive CD4+ T cells from PBMCs. Indicated subset: CD45RA+ positively selected. These receptors originate from a man between 18 and 29 years old in good health. Some clones in this sample may be carry-over from other donors' samples.

The gene calls are TRBV18 and TRBJ2-7; 9 bases fit TRBD2. With 5 bases clipped from V and 2 bases from J, the junction kept 4 bases outside the gene matches. The germline V gene encodes CDR1 KGHSH and CDR2 LQKENI. The CDR3 extends over 14 amino acids. As DNA, the CDR3 is TGTGCCAGCTCAGAGGGGACTAGCACCTACGAGCAGTACTTC. Residues: CASSEGTSTYEQYF.

This chain links TRBV11-2 with TRBJ2-2; possible D gene TRBD1, 6 bases. This CDR3 is 14 amino acids long. V was cut by 4 bases and J by 6 bases, with 12 bases left in between. Germline loops: CDR1 SGHAT, CDR2 FQNNGV. The CDR3 sequence is CASSSNRAAGELFF. The DNA of the CDR3 is TGTGCCAGCAGCTCAAACAGGGCCGCCGGGGAGCTGTTTTTT. Full variable domain (missing parts from reference TRBV11-2 and TRBJ2-2): EAGVAQSPRYKIIEKRQSVAFWCNPISGHATLYWYQQILGQGPKLLIQFQNNGVVDDSQLPKDRFSAERLKGVDSTLKIQPAKLEDSAVYLCASSSNRAAGELFFGEGSRLTVL.

The chain has TRBV2 and TRBJ1-5, with D unresolved. Trimming removed 0 bases from V and 0 bases from J, with 12 bases in between. CDR3 length equals 17 residues. Germline CDR1 reads SNHLY; CDR2 reads FYNNEI. The CDR3 nucleotides read TGTGCCAGCAGTGAAGCGCTTCGGGGAAATAGCAATCAGCCCCAGCATTTT. Protein: CASSEALRGNSNQPQHF.

The genes are TRBV6-6 and TRBJ2-7, with 8 bases fitting TRBD2. The CDR3 contains 16 residues. The germline CDR1 and CDR2 sequences are MNHNY and SVGAGI (reference sequence). Trimming took 6 bases from V and 3 from J; bases not matched to a gene: 13. CDR3 coding DNA: TGTGCCAGCAGGAATACACGGGCGGGAGGTATCTACGAGCAGTACTTC. This encodes CASRNTRAGGIYEQYF.

The rearrangement links TRBV11-2 to TRBJ2-7, with D unclear. Looked up from germline, CDR1 is SGHAT and CDR2 is FQNNGV. This CDR3 is 13 amino acids long. V was clipped by 0 bases and J by 1 base, with 4 bases between them. The CDR3 protein is CASSLDYSYEQYF. The DNA for the CDR3 is TGTGCCAGCAGCTTAGATTATTCCTACGAGCAGTACTTC.

J is TRBJ2-7 and V is TRBV5-1; possibly TRBD1 for D (6 bases). V shed 3 bases and J shed 2 bases, with 15 bases lying between them. The CDR3 has 15 residues. Germline CDR1 is SGHRS and CDR2 is YFSETQ. The CDR3 DNA reads TGCGCCAGCAGCTCCGAAAACAGGGCTACCTACGAGCAGTACTTC. Amino acid sequence: CASSSENRATYEQYF.

This CDR3 reads CASSYDTSGNTIYF. Written as DNA, the CDR3 is TGTGCCAGCAGCTATGACACCTCTGGAAACACCATATATTTT. The chain carries TRBV7-9 and TRBJ1-3; D uncertain. The germline V gene has CDR1 SEHNR and CDR2 FQNEAQ (reference sequence). The CDR3 runs to 14 residues. Deletions cut 4 bases from V and 0 bases from J, with 7 bases between.

CDR3 amino acids: CAWSQGLLGATEAFF. As DNA, the CDR3 is TGTGCCTGGAGCCAGGGACTTTTAGGCGCAACTGAAGCTTTCTTT. V usage is TRBV30 and J usage is TRBJ1-1, with D perhaps TRBD1 (5 bases). The V gene lost 3 bases and the J gene lost 5 bases, with 19 bases spanning the gap. The CDR3 is 15 residues long. In germline, CDR1 is GTSNPN, CDR2 SVGIG (reference sequence).

V gene TRBV28 combines with J gene TRBJ2-3; tentative D call: TRBD2 (6 bases). CDR1 and CDR2 (germline): MDHEN, SYDVKM. The V and J ends lost 7 bases and 3 bases respectively, with 20 bases between them. This CDR3 has 16 amino acids. The CDR3 protein is CASTGGFGGGTDTQYF. The DNA for the CDR3 is TGTGCCAGCACCGGGGGATTCGGGGGAGGAACAGATACGCAGTATTTT.

This clone was seen more than once but under ten times. The CDR3 sequence: CAISESPGRNTEAFF. CDR3 nucleotide sequence: TGTGCCATCAGTGAGTCACCCGGGAGGAACACTGAAGCTTTCTTT. The chain is built from TRBV10-3 and TRBJ1-1, with D hard to call. The CDR3 is 15 residues long. Germline CDR1 and CDR2: ENHRY and SYGVKD. Trimming stripped 0 bases from V and 1 base from J, with 9 bases between.

The gene calls are TRBV15 and TRBJ1-1, with D unclear. V lost 0 bases to trimming and J lost 4 bases, with 15 bases between them. CDR1 LNHNV and CDR2 YYDKDF come from the germline V gene (reference sequence). CDR3 size: 16 residues. As DNA, the CDR3 is TGTGCCACCAGCAGAGATCAGCCCACCATGGGCACTGAAGCTTTCTTT. Translated: CATSRDQPTMGTEAFF.